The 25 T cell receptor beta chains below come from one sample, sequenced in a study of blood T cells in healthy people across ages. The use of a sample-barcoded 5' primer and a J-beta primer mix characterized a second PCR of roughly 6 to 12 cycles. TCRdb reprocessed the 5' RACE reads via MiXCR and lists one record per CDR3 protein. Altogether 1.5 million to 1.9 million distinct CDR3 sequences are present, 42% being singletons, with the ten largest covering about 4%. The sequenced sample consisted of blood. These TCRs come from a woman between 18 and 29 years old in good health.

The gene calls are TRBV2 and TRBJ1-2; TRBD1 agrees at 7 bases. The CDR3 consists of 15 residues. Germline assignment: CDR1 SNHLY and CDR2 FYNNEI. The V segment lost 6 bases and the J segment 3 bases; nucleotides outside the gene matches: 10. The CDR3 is CASSAGDSSDYGYTF. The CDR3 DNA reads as TGTGCCAGCAGCGCCGGGGACAGTTCAGACTATGGCTACACCTTC.

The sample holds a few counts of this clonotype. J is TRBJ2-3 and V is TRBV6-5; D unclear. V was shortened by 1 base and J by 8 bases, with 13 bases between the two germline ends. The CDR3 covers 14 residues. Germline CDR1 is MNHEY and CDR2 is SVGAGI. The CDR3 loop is CASSYWGGNITQYF. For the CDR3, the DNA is TGTGCCAGCAGTTACTGGGGTGGGAACATTACGCAGTATTTT.

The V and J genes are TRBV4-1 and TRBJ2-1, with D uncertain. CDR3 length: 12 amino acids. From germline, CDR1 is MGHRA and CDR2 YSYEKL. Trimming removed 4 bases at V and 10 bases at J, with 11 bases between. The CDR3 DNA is TGCGCCAGCAGCCCGCAAAATCAGGAGCAGTTCTTC. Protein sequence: CASSPQNQEQFF.

The CDR3 nucleotides are TGTGCCAGCAGCTTAGATCATGATACGCAGTATTTT. It specifies CASSLDHDTQYF. The chain carries TRBV7-2 and TRBJ2-3; D uncertain. CDR3 length: 12 residues. From germline, CDR1 is SGHTA and CDR2 FQGNSA. Trimming shortened V by 1 base and J by 6 bases, and 5 bases separated the two germline ends. Complete variable domain (other parts from reference TRBV7-2 and TRBJ2-3): GAGVSQSPSNKVTEKGKDVELRCDPISGHTALYWYRQSLGQGLEFLIYFQGNSAPDKSGLPSDRFSAERTGGSVSTLTIQRTQQEDSAVYLCASSLDHDTQYFGPGTRLTVL.

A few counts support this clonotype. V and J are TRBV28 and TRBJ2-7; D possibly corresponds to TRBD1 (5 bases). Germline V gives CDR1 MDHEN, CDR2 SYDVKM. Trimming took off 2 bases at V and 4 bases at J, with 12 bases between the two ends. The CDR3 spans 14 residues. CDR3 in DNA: TGTGCCAGCAGTTTAGTAGGACACGGGTACGAGCAGTACTTC. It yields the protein CASSLVGHGYEQYF.

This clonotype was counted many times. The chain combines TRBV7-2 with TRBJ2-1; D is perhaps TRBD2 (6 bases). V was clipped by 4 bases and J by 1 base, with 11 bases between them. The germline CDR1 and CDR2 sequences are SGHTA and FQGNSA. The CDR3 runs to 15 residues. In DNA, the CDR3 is TGTGCCAGCAGCTCGCTAGCGATTTCCTACAATGAGCAGTTCTTC. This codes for CASSSLAISYNEQFF.

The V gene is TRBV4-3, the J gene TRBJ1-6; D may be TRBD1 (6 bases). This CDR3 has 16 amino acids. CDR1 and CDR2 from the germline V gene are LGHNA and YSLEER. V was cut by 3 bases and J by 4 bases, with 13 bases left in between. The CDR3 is CASSHDRTVYNSPLHF. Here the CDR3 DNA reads TGCGCCAGCAGCCATGACCGGACAGTATATAATTCACCCCTCCACTTT.

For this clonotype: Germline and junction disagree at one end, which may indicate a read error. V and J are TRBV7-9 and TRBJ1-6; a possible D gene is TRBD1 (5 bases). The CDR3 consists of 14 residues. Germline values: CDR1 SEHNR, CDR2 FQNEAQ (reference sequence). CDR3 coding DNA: TGTGCCAGCAGAAAAGGACAAAGAGGTTCACCCCCCCACTTT. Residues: CASRKGQRGSPPHF.

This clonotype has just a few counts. CDR3 region: CASSLGKGSDTQYF. The CDR3 DNA is TGTGCCAGCAGCTTAGGGAAGGGTAGCGATACGCAGTATTTT. The V call is TRBV7-2, the J call TRBJ2-3; D is ambiguous. Germline loops: CDR1 SGHTA, CDR2 FQGNSA. Trimming shortened V by 1 base and J by 6 bases, and 11 bases separated the two germline ends. The CDR3 has 14 amino acids.

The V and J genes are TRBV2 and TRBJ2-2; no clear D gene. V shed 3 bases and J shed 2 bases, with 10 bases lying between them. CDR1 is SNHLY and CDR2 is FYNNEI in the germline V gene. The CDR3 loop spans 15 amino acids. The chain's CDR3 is CASSDQTHNTGELFF. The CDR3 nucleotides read TGTGCCAGCAGTGACCAAACACACAACACCGGGGAGCTGTTTTTT.

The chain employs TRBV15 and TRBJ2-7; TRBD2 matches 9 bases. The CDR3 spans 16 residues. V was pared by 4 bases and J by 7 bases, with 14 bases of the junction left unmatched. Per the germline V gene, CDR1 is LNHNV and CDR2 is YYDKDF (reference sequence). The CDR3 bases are TGTGCCACCAGCAAAAGCCCAGCGGGAGGCGGGAATGAGCAGTACTTC. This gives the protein CATSKSPAGGGNEQYF. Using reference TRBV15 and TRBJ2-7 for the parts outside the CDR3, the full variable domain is DAMVIQNPRYQVTQFGKPVTLSCSQTLNHNVMYWYQQKSSQAPKLLFHYYDKDFNNEADTPDNFQSRRPNTSFCFLDIRSPGLGDTAMYLCATSKSPAGGGNEQYFGPGTRLTVT.

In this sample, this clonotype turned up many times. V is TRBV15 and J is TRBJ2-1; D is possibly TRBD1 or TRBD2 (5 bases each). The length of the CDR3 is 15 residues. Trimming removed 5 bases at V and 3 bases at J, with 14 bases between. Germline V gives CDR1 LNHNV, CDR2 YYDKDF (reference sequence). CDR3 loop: CATSVYLGGYNEQFF. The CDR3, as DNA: TGTGCCACCAGCGTTTACCTTGGGGGCTACAATGAGCAGTTCTTC. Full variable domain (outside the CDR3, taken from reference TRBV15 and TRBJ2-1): DAMVIQNPRYQVTQFGKPVTLSCSQTLNHNVMYWYQQKSSQAPKLLFHYYDKDFNNEADTPDNFQSRRPNTSFCFLDIRSPGLGDTAMYLCATSVYLGGYNEQFFGPGTRLTVL.

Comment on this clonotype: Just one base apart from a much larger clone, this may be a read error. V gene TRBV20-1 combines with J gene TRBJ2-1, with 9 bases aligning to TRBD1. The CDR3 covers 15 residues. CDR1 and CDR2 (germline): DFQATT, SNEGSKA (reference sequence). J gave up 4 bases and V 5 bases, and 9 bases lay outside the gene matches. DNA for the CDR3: TGCAGTGCTGGGTCCAGGACAGGGGATTACAATGAGCAGTTCTTC. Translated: CSAGSRTGDYNEQFF.

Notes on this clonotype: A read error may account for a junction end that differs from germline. CDR3 in amino acids: CASSKDRALGLSFF. The CDR3 region has the DNA TGTGCCAGCAGCAAAGATCGGGCGCTCGGCCTTTCTTTCTTT. The chain couples TRBV14 to TRBJ1-1, with D uncertain. Germline V gene data show CDR1 as SGHDN and CDR2 as FVKESK. This CDR3 comprises 14 residues.

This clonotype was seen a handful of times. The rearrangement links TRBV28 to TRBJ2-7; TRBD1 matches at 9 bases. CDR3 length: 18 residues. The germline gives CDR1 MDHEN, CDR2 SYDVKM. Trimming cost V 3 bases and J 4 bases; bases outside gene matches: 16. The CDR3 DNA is TGTGCCAGCAGTTTCCCCGCCGGGACAGGGACACTAGCGTACGAGCAGTACTTC. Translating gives CASSFPAGTGTLAYEQYF.

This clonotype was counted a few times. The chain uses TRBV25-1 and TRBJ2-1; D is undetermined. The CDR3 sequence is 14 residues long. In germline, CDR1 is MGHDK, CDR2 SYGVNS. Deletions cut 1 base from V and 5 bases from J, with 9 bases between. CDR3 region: CASSESARNNEQFF. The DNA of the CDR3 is TGTGCCAGCAGTGAATCCGCCAGGAACAATGAGCAGTTCTTC.

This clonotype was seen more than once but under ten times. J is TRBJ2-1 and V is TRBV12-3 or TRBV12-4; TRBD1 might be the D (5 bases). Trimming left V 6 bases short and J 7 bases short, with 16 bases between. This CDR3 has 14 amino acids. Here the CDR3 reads CASRSRSTGNEQFF. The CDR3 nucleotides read TGTGCCAGCAGGAGCCGCTCTACAGGTAATGAGCAGTTCTTC.

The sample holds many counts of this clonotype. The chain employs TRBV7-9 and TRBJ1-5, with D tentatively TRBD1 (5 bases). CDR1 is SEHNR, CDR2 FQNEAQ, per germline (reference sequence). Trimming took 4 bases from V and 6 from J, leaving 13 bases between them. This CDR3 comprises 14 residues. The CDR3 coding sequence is TGTGCCAGCAGCTCAGGTCAGGGAGGTCAGCCCCAGCATTTT. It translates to CASSSGQGGQPQHF.

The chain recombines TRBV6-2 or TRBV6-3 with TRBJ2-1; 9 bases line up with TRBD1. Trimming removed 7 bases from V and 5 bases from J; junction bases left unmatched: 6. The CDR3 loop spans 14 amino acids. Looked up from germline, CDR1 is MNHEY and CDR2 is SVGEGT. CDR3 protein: CASTRDRVNNEQFF. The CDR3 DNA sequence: TGTGCCAGCACAAGGGACAGGGTTAACAATGAGCAGTTCTTC.

DNA of the CDR3: TGCGCCAGCAGGGCCCTTTCCCCTCCTTACGAGCAGTACTTC. Its protein is CASRALSPPYEQYF. The gene calls are TRBV10-2 and TRBJ2-7, with D uncertain. This CDR3 spans 14 amino acids. The V end lost 6 bases, the J end lost 4 bases, and 16 bases lay between the germline ends. From germline, CDR1 is WSHSY and CDR2 SAAADI.

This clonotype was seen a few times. CDR3 amino acids: CASSRNSGSTDTQYF. The CDR3 nucleotides read TGTGCCAGTAGTCGGAATAGCGGGAGCACAGATACGCAGTATTTT. The chain combines TRBV19 with TRBJ2-3; the match to TRBD2 covers 7 bases. J was trimmed by 0 bases and V by 5 bases; bases with no gene match: 5. This CDR3 spans 15 amino acids. The V gene's germline CDR1 is LNHDA and CDR2 SQIVND (reference sequence).

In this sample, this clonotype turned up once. As DNA, the CDR3 is TGCAGCGTTGGAAAGGAGCGGGGGTTTGAGACCCAGTACTTC. This gives the protein CSVGKERGFETQYF. The chain uses TRBV29-1 and TRBJ2-5; 8 positions agree with TRBD2. V was clipped by 4 bases and J by 5 bases; unmatched bases: 9. Germline values: CDR1 SQVTM, CDR2 ANQGSEA. The CDR3 runs 14 residues. Full variable domain (rest looked up from reference TRBV29-1 and TRBJ2-5): SAVISQKPSRDICQRGTSLTIQCQVDSQVTMMFWYRQQPGQSLTLIATANQGSEATYESGFVIDKFPISRPNLTFSTLTVSNMSPEDSSIYLCSVGKERGFETQYFGPGTRLLVL.

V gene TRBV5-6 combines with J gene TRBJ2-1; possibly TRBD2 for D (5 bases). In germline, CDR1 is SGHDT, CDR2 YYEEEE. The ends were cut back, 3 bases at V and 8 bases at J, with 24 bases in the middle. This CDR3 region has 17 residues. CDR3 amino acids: CASSYRPPGIALDEQFF. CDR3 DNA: TGTGCCAGCAGCTACCGCCCTCCGGGGATCGCCTTGGATGAGCAGTTCTTC.

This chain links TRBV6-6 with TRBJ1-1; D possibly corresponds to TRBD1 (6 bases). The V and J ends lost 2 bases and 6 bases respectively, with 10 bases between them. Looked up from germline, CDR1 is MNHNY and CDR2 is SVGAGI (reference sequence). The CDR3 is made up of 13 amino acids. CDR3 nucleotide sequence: TGTGCCAGCAGTTACGGCAGGGGAGCTGAAGCTTTCTTT. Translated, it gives CASSYGRGAEAFF.

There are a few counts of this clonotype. CDR3 protein: CASSQVDLVVYNEQFF. Written as DNA, the CDR3 is TGCGCCAGCAGCCAAGTCGATCTAGTAGTCTACAATGAGCAGTTCTTC. The chain couples TRBV4-1 to TRBJ2-1; D remains ambiguous. V was pared by 1 base and J by 3 bases, with 13 bases between. The CDR3 loop spans 16 amino acids. Germline V gene lookup returns CDR1 MGHRA and CDR2 YSYEKL.